Listed below are T cell receptor beta chains from one sample, sequenced in a study of T cell responses to AZD1222 COVID-19 vaccine. Repertoires were generated with immunoSEQ multiplex PCR, while TCRdb's copy carries only in-frame clones and drops some. The sample contains approximately 270,000 clones, around 92% of which appear only once. The specimen was peripheral blood, collected 28 days after the second AZD1222 dose. The receptors come from an adult who received the AZD1222 COVID-19 vaccine. Each CDR3 is given with its conserved first and last residue. The D gene is left open where the match is weak. Rows give clone size only sometimes, using once, few, many, or a class for an expanded clone.

j_gene: TRBJ2-1
abundance: once
d_gene: TRBD2
v_gene: TRBV11-3
CDR3nt: TGTGCCAGCAGCTTAAGCGGGATTTACAATGAGCAGTTCTTC
CDR3aa: CASSLSGIYNEQFF

j_gene: TRBJ1-1
abundance: -
d_gene: -
v_gene: TRBV6-2/TRBV6-3
CDR3nt: TGTGCCAGCAGTTACCAGGATAACACTGAAGCTTTCTTT
CDR3aa: CASSYQDNTEAFF

j_gene: TRBJ1-2
abundance: -
d_gene: -
v_gene: TRBV6-4
CDR3nt: TGTGCCAGCAGCAAACGACGGGGGGACTATGGCTACACCTTC
CDR3aa: CASSKRRGDYGYTF

j_gene: TRBJ2-5
abundance: once
d_gene: TRBD2
v_gene: TRBV19
CDR3nt: TGTGCCAGTGGGGGAGGACTAGCGGGAGACGAGACCCAGTACTTC
CDR3aa: CASGGGLAGDETQYF

j_gene: TRBJ2-7
abundance: -
d_gene: TRBD2
v_gene: TRBV3-1/TRBV3-2
CDR3nt: TGTGCCAGCAGCCAAGATCCTAGCGGGAGTAAATACGAGCAGTACTTC
CDR3aa: CASSQDPSGSKYEQYF

j_gene: TRBJ1-6
abundance: once
d_gene: -
v_gene: TRBV27
CDR3nt: TGTGCCAGCAGTTTATCCCAGGGAGCACCCCTCCACTTT
CDR3aa: CASSLSQGAPLHF

j_gene: TRBJ1-1
abundance: -
d_gene: TRBD1
v_gene: TRBV14
CDR3nt: TGTGCCAGCAGCCAAGATGGGCAGGGGGGGATGAACACTGAAGCTTTCTTT
CDR3aa: CASSQDGQGGMNTEAFF

j_gene: TRBJ1-2
abundance: -
d_gene: TRBD1
v_gene: TRBV28
CDR3nt: TGTGCCAGCAGGTTCCCAGGGGGCGGCTATGGCTACACCTTC
CDR3aa: CASRFPGGGYGYTF

j_gene: TRBJ1-6
abundance: -
d_gene: TRBD1
v_gene: TRBV13
CDR3nt: TGTGCCAGCAGCTTTGGACAGGGGTTTAATTCACCCCTCCACTTT
CDR3aa: CASSFGQGFNSPLHF

j_gene: TRBJ1-1
abundance: -
d_gene: -
v_gene: TRBV11-3
CDR3nt: TGTGCCAGCAGCCCAGGGCCCAGCCTACGGAGCACTGAAGCTTTCTTT
CDR3aa: CASSPGPSLRSTEAFF

j_gene: TRBJ1-1
abundance: -
d_gene: TRBD1
v_gene: TRBV6-2/TRBV6-3
CDR3nt: TGTGCCAGCAGTTACCCAAGGACAGGAGACACTGAAGCTTTCTTT
CDR3aa: CASSYPRTGDTEAFF

j_gene: TRBJ1-6
abundance: -
d_gene: -
v_gene: TRBV5-1
CDR3nt: TGCGCCAGCAGCTTGGCCACAGGGCCAAATTCACCCCTCCACTTT
CDR3aa: CASSLATGPNSPLHF

j_gene: TRBJ2-1
abundance: -
d_gene: -
v_gene: TRBV20-1
CDR3nt: TGCAGTGCTAGATTCCGAGATGAGCAGTTCTTC
CDR3aa: CSARFRDEQFF

j_gene: TRBJ2-1
abundance: once
d_gene: TRBD2
v_gene: TRBV14
CDR3nt: TGTGCCAGCAGCCTATGGGGGACTAGCTCGCCCTACAATGAGCAGTTCTTC
CDR3aa: CASSLWGTSSPYNEQFF

j_gene: TRBJ2-7
abundance: once
d_gene: -
v_gene: TRBV28
CDR3nt: TGTGCCAGCAGTTTGATCCGGGACACCAACTACGAGCAGTACTTC
CDR3aa: CASSLIRDTNYEQYF